The rows below give T cell receptor beta chains drawn from one sample of a study of shared clonotypes between healthy human individuals. Assay: immunoSEQ multiplex PCR; the TCRdb copy retains only in-frame clones and omits some. The sample records around 370,000 clones, approximately 97% being singletons. Material for sequencing was memory CD8+ T cells sorted from blood. The receptors stem from a man in his thirties or forties in good health. CDR3s include the opening cysteine and the closing phenylalanine or tryptophan. A D gene is named only where the DNA matches it firmly. The size field is filled for only some rows; it gives once, few, many or a size class.

D gene	J gene	clone size	V gene	CDR3 protein	CDR3 DNA
TRBD2	TRBJ2-5	.	TRBV5-6	CASSGIDREGETQYF	TGTGCCAGCAGCGGAATAGACCGGGAGGGAGAGACCCAGTACTTC
.	TRBJ1-2	.	TRBV11-2	CASSFISGADGYTF	TGTGCCAGCAGCTTTATTTCAGGGGCGGACGGCTACACCTTC
.	TRBJ2-1	.	TRBV4-2	CASSQEVGRTSYNEQFF	TGTGCCAGCAGCCAAGAAGTAGGGAGGACTTCCTACAATGAGCAGTTCTTC
TRBD1	TRBJ2-6	.	TRBV25-1	CASSVGQAVTGANVLTF	TGTGCCAGCAGTGTAGGACAGGCGGTGACTGGGGCCAACGTCCTGACTTTC
.	TRBJ2-7	once	TRBV14	CASSHGGGYEQYF	TGTGCCAGCAGCCACGGGGGAGGATACGAGCAGTACTTC
TRBD2	TRBJ2-2	.	TRBV2	CASSDLASGGTGELFF	TGTGCCAGCAGTGATTTGGCTAGCGGGGGGACGGGGGAGCTGTTTTTT
.	TRBJ1-2	.	TRBV30	CAWTRAGREGYTF	TGTGCCTGGACCCGAGCGGGACGGGAGGGCTACACCTTC
.	TRBJ1-6	.	TRBV28	CASSLIQGRVNSPLHF	TGTGCCAGCAGTTTAATCCAGGGGCGTGTGAATTCACCCCTCCACTTT
TRBD1	TRBJ2-2	.	TRBV28	CASSMTGMNTGELFF	TGTGCCAGCAGTATGACAGGGATGAACACCGGGGAGCTGTTTTTT
.	TRBJ1-5	.	TRBV30	CAWSVGRNQPQHF	TGTGCCTGGAGTGTGGGGCGAAATCAGCCCCAGCATTTT
.	TRBJ1-2	few	TRBV7-9	CASSLALGNYGYTF	TGTGCCAGCAGCTTAGCGCTAGGGAACTATGGCTACACCTTC
.	TRBJ1-5	.	TRBV28	CASMPGKNQPQHF	TGTGCCAGCATGCCGGGGAAGAATCAGCCCCAGCATTTT
.	TRBJ1-4	.	TRBV6-1	CASSEYRWALATNEKLFF	TGTGCCAGCAGTGAATATCGGTGGGCCCTGGCAACTAATGAAAAACTGTTTTTT
.	TRBJ1-3	.	TRBV30	CAWSVWGWSGNTIYF	TGTGCCTGGAGTGTTTGGGGATGGTCTGGAAACACCATATATTTT
.	TRBJ2-7	.	TRBV27	CASSFFPFYEQYF	TGTGCCAGCAGTTTTTTCCCCTTCTACGAGCAGTACTTC
.	TRBJ2-3	once	TRBV28	CASSLVADTQYF	TGTGCCAGCAGTTTGGTGGCAGATACGCAGTATTTT
.	TRBJ1-5	.	TRBV10-3	CAISDVGYVPQHF	TGTGCCATCAGTGATGTCGGCTATGTGCCCCAGCATTTT
.	TRBJ1-1	.	TRBV30	CAWSVRTFF	TGTGCCTGGAGTGTACGAACTTTCTTT
.	TRBJ1-5	.	TRBV6-1	CASISGQGHNQPQHF	TGTGCCAGCATATCCGGGCAGGGCCACAATCAGCCCCAGCATTTT
TRBD2	TRBJ2-1	.	TRBV9	CASSVETGLAVYNEQFF	TGTGCCAGCAGCGTAGAAACTGGACTAGCTGTCTACAATGAGCAGTTCTTC
TRBD2	TRBJ2-7	.	TRBV18	CASSLKGLAEGEQYF	TGTGCCAGCTCACTTAAAGGACTAGCGGAGGGCGAGCAGTACTTC
.	TRBJ2-7	.	TRBV28	CASSFDSYYEQYF	TGTGCCAGCAGTTTTGACAGCTACTACGAGCAGTACTTC
TRBD2	TRBJ2-2	.	TRBV7-9	CASSSSPFLGLAVTGELFF	TGTGCCAGCAGCTCGTCTCCCTTCCTGGGACTAGCGGTCACCGGGGAGCTGTTTTTT
.	TRBJ2-1	.	TRBV11-3	CASSSGLTSYNEQFF	TGTGCCAGCAGCTCCGGACTCACCTCCTACAATGAGCAGTTCTTC
.	TRBJ2-5	.	TRBV28	CASSSGRLQETQYF	TGTGCCAGCAGTTCCGGACGGCTTCAAGAGACCCAGTACTTC
.	TRBJ1-1	.	TRBV18	CASSPQMNTEAFF	TGTGCCAGCTCACCACAAATGAACACTGAAGCTTTCTTT
.	TRBJ1-3	.	TRBV5-8	CASSLVYSGNTIYF	TGTGCCAGCAGCTTGGTGTATTCTGGAAACACCATATATTTT
.	TRBJ2-3	.	TRBV4-1	CASSQGLSTDTQYF	TGCGCCAGCAGCCAAGGGTTGTCCACAGATACGCAGTATTTT
TRBD2	TRBJ2-1	.	TRBV7-9	CASSLPGWEGQFF	TGTGCCAGCAGCTTACCAGGGTGGGAGGGGCAGTTCTTC
.	TRBJ2-3	.	TRBV7-9	CASSLARGPFTDTQYF	TGTGCCAGCAGCTTAGCCAGGGGCCCCTTCACAGATACGCAGTATTTT
.	TRBJ2-7	once	TRBV28	CASRGLYEQYF	TGTGCCAGCAGAGGTTTATACGAGCAGTACTTC
.	TRBJ2-5	.	TRBV10-3	CAITHPGQETQYF	TGTGCCATCACCCATCCGGGACAAGAGACCCAGTACTTC
.	TRBJ1-1	.	TRBV20-1	CRPRGNTEAFF	TGTAGACCCCGGGGAAACACTGAAGCTTTCTTT
.	TRBJ1-5	.	TRBV5-1	CASSRDGYSNQPQHF	TGCGCCAGCAGCCGGGACGGATATAGCAATCAGCCCCAGCATTTT
.	TRBJ2-4	.	TRBV30	CAWRAMGLAKNIQYF	TGTGCCTGGAGGGCCATGGGCCTAGCCAAAAACATTCAGTACTTC
TRBD1	TRBJ1-2	.	TRBV28	CASSSTGGNYGYTF	TGTGCCAGCAGTTCCACAGGGGGCAACTATGGCTACACCTTC
.	TRBJ2-1	.	TRBV30	CAWSVQRGYNEQFF	TGTGCCTGGAGTGTACAGAGGGGCTACAATGAGCAGTTCTTC
TRBD2	TRBJ2-3	.	TRBV18	CASSPPSSGRIPSTDTQYF	TGTGCCAGCTCACCACCTTCTAGCGGGAGGATCCCTAGCACAGATACGCAGTATTTT
TRBD1	TRBJ2-7	.	TRBV10-3	CAIRGQGETGSLYEQYF	TGTGCCATCAGGGGACAGGGGGAGACTGGCTCCCTCTACGAGCAGTACTTC
.	TRBJ2-7	.	TRBV28	CASSLRLARYEQYF	TGTGCCAGCAGTCTTCGCCTAGCGAGGTACGAGCAGTACTTC
.	TRBJ2-5	.	TRBV10-2	CASIAAFGGETQYF	TGCGCCAGCATTGCGGCTTTTGGGGGGGAGACCCAGTACTTC
.	TRBJ2-7	.	TRBV14	CASSQANEQYF	TGTGCCAGCAGCCAAGCTAACGAGCAGTACTTC
.	TRBJ2-7	.	TRBV10-2	CATSRGSSYEQYF	TGCGCCACTTCGAGGGGGAGTTCCTACGAGCAGTACTTC
.	TRBJ2-7	.	TRBV5-1	CASSFEPDNSYEQYF	TGCGCCAGCAGCTTTGAGCCGGATAACTCCTACGAGCAGTACTTC
.	TRBJ2-7	.	TRBV28	CASSLETYEQYF	TGTGCCAGCAGTCTAGAAACCTACGAGCAGTACTTC
.	TRBJ1-4	.	TRBV10-3	CAISDRAEKLFF	TGTGCCATCAGTGATCGGGCCGAAAAACTGTTTTTT
TRBD1	TRBJ1-2	.	TRBV4-1	CASSRDRDGYTF	TGCGCCAGCAGCCGGGACAGAGACGGCTACACCTTC
.	TRBJ2-5	.	TRBV10-3	CAISESGGRVETQYF	TGTGCCATCAGTGAGTCCGGGGGGCGAGTGGAGACCCAGTACTTC
.	TRBJ2-1	.	TRBV27	CASSLSGVSYNEQFF	TGTGCCAGCAGTTTATCGGGTGTCTCCTACAATGAGCAGTTCTTC
TRBD2	TRBJ2-3	.	TRBV19	CASSIDGLAGGGTDTQYF	TGTGCCAGTAGTATAGATGGACTAGCGGGAGGAGGCACAGATACGCAGTATTTT
TRBD1	TRBJ2-7	.	TRBV4-1	CASSQRSPGQGKAYEQYF	TGCGCCAGCAGCCAACGTTCCCCGGGACAGGGAAAAGCCTACGAGCAGTACTTC
.	TRBJ2-2	.	TRBV5-4	CASSSGRGGAGELFF	TGTGCCAGCAGCTCCGGAAGGGGGGGGGCCGGGGAGCTGTTTTTT
.	TRBJ2-1	.	TRBV30	CAWSSGWSEHDEQFF	TGTGCCTGGAGTAGTGGATGGTCGGAACATGATGAGCAGTTCTTC
.	TRBJ2-5	.	TRBV2	CASHPGAEATQYF	TGTGCCAGTCATCCGGGAGCCGAAGCGACCCAGTACTTC